Only a few counts were recorded for the clone carrying this TCR beta chain. The data belong to a study of regulatory T cells in long-lasting Graves disease. With iRepertoire HTBI primers and Arm-PCR of CDR3 regions, TCR beta libraries were built. From the multiplex PCR reads, TCRdb called clonotypes with MiXCR, one entry per CDR3 protein. Of about 290,000 distinct CDR3 sequences listed, 22% are singletons. The time point denotes: persistent/refractory GD, antithyroid drugs over 5 years with positive TRAb. Researchers made the TCR library from RNA that was extracted from PBMCs. This CDR3 has 14 amino acids. CDR1 and CDR2 (germline): DFQATT, SNEGSKA (reference sequence). Trimming cost V 3 bases and J 9 bases; bases outside gene matches: 13.

The receptor was isolated from a female donor with Graves disease. The specimen was peripheral blood mononuclear cells (PBMCs), collected when the disease was refractory, from a patient treated with antithyroid drugs. The chain recombines TRBV20-1 with TRBJ2-7, with 8 bases aligning to TRBD2. The CDR3 here is CSASGRDYPTRQYF. In DNA form, the CDR3 reads TGCAGTGCTAGCGGGAGGGATTACCCTACGAGGCAGTACTTC.